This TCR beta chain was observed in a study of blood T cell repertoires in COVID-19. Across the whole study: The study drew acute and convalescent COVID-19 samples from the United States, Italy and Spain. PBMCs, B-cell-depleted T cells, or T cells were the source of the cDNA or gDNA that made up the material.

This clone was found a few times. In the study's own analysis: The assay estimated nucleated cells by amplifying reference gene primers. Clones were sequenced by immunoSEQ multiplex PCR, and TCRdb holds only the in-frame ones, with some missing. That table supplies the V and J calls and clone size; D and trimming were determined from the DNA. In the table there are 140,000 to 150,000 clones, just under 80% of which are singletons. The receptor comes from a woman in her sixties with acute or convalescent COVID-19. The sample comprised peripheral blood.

The CDR3 here is CASSVSGSNQPQHF. CDR3 coding DNA: TGTGCCAGCAGCGTTAGCGGGAGCAATCAGCCCCAGCATTTT. The genes are TRBV9 and TRBJ1-5; D is ambiguous. The V end was cut by 2 bases, the J end by 1 base, with 7 bases between. The germline CDR1 and CDR2 sequences are SGDLS and YYNGEE. The CDR3 length is 14 residues. The full variable domain, completed using reference TRBV9 and TRBJ1-5, is DSGVTQTPKHLITATGQRVTLRCSPRSGDLSVYWYQQSLDQGLQFLIQYYNGEERAKGNILERFSAQQFPDLHSELNLSSLELGDSALYFCASSVSGSNQPQHFGDGTRLSIL.